This is a list of T cell receptor beta chains from one sample in a study of blood T cell repertoires in COVID-19. Only in-frame clones appear in the TCRdb table, and some are missing; sequencing was by immunoSEQ multiplex PCR. This sample has 150,000 to 200,000 clones, with under 95% found just once. What was sequenced was peripheral blood. The receptor source for this set is a man aged 18-30 years with COVID-19, enrolled during active disease. CDR3s include the opening cysteine and the closing phenylalanine or tryptophan. Fields, in order: J gene, V gene, CDR3 protein.

TRBJ2-7 TRBV29-1 CSVRDRGRGEQYF
TRBJ2-5 TRBV3-1/TRBV3-2 CASSQDGGFQETQYF
TRBJ2-3 TRBV5-4 CASSLDREGTDTQYF
TRBJ2-1 TRBV7-9 CASSPSYPGLPGEQFF
TRBJ1-2 TRBV19 CASSTFAGPYYGYTF
TRBJ2-7 TRBV10-2 CASTGLAGDEQYF
TRBJ2-5 TRBV5-4 CASSLGESWETQYF
TRBJ2-7 TRBV27 CASRLGLAGAEQYF
TRBJ2-7 TRBV7-8 CASSSFLGTGTNYEQYF
TRBJ2-7 TRBV5-1 CASSLVTSGSKEQYF
TRBJ2-1 TRBV27 CASRDRDRGYNEQFF
TRBJ2-2 TRBV29-1 CSVEDQGRGRTGELFF
TRBJ1-6 TRBV7-9 CASSSDSFYNSPLHF
TRBJ1-6 TRBV5-1 CASSLEGANSPLHF
TRBJ1-1 TRBV27 CASSTVGEGGYTEAFF
TRBJ2-7 TRBV27 CASSSPGESYEQYF
TRBJ2-7 TRBV7-8 CASSLSTSYEQYF
TRBJ2-7 TRBV2 CAGRDRKVYEQYF
TRBJ1-1 TRBV9 CASSVVKSGANTEAFF
TRBJ2-7 TRBV9 CASSPREGSYEQYF
TRBJ1-2 TRBV9 CASSEDSTNYGYTF
TRBJ1-2 TRBV7-2 CASSLRATVPTMAYTF
TRBJ1-6 TRBV10-3 CAISESRSYNSPLHF
TRBJ1-2 TRBV4-3 CASSQDWNTYLDRGYGYTF
TRBJ2-7 TRBV2 CASSEKYYEQYF
TRBJ2-1 TRBV15 CATSSSRGTGSYNEQFF
TRBJ2-2 TRBV6-1 CASSGEEWTYQLTGELFF
TRBJ1-5 TRBV28 CASSQIQPQHF
TRBJ1-3 TRBV4-3 CASSQDRQGRSGNTIYF
TRBJ2-3 TRBV29-1 CSARQGGTDTQYF
TRBJ2-1 TRBV9 CASSVVSSGRAFEQFF
TRBJ2-7 TRBV10-3 CAISESVTSYEQYF
TRBJ1-1 TRBV19 CASSRATYTEAFF
TRBJ1-4 TRBV18 CASSRDSNEKLLF
TRBJ2-5 TRBV21-1 CATWRDRVQETQYF
TRBJ2-5 TRBV7-9 CASSLVGAEETQYF